This is a list of T cell receptor beta chains from one sample in a study of blood T cell repertoires in COVID-19. Method: immunoSEQ multiplex PCR; TCRdb's copy keeps in-frame clones and lacks some. The table records under 200,000 clones, over 70% of them present only once. Sequencing was done on a sample of peripheral blood. All receptors come from a woman aged 55-70 years with acute or convalescent COVID-19. Both conserved end residues are part of each CDR3. Each record gives: V gene, D gene, J gene, clone size, CDR3 DNA, CDR3 protein. A D gene is named only where the DNA matches it firmly. Some rows mark clone size as missing; the rest say once, few, many or name a class of expanded clone.

V: TRBV27; D: TRBD1; J: TRBJ1-5; size: once; DNA: TGTGCCAGCAGTTTAGAGGGACAGGGAAGTCAGCCCCAGCATTTT; CDR3: CASSLEGQGSQPQHF
V: TRBV6-4; D: .; J: TRBJ1-2; size: .; DNA: TGTGCCAGCAGGGACGACTTAAACTATGGCTACACCTTC; CDR3: CASRDDLNYGYTF
V: TRBV19; D: .; J: TRBJ2-3; size: .; DNA: TGTGCCAGTAGTACCCATACAGATACGCAGTATTTT; CDR3: CASSTHTDTQYF
V: TRBV29-1; D: .; J: TRBJ2-1; size: few; DNA: TGCAGCGGTTGGGCGGGGAGCTCCTACAATGAGCAGTTCTTC; CDR3: CSGWAGSSYNEQFF
V: TRBV7-9; D: TRBD2; J: TRBJ2-5; size: .; DNA: TGTGCCAGCAGCCTGCAAAGCGGGGTGATCCGAGAGACCCAGTACTTC; CDR3: CASSLQSGVIRETQYF
V: TRBV5-4; D: .; J: TRBJ2-3; size: .; DNA: TGTGCCAGCAGCCTAGGGACTTCCCGCCAGGAGGGGCAGTATTTT; CDR3: CASSLGTSRQEGQYF
V: TRBV9; D: .; J: TRBJ1-1; size: .; DNA: TGTGCCAGCAGCGTTCGCGGCCTTGGGACTGAAGCTTTCTTT; CDR3: CASSVRGLGTEAFF
V: TRBV11-3; D: .; J: TRBJ2-3; size: .; DNA: TGTGCCAGCAGGGGACCGGGAGCAGATACGCAGTATTTT; CDR3: CASRGPGADTQYF
V: TRBV19; D: TRBD2; J: TRBJ2-7; size: .; DNA: TGTGCCAGTAATCCGGGACTAGCTTCCCACGAGCAGTACTTC; CDR3: CASNPGLASHEQYF
V: TRBV29-1; D: .; J: TRBJ1-2; size: .; DNA: TGCAGCGCCGGAGGCTATGGCTACACCTTC; CDR3: CSAGGYGYTF
V: TRBV5-4; D: .; J: TRBJ1-1; size: .; DNA: TGTGCCAGCAGCTCGGGGGGCGCCCTGAACACTGAAGCTTTCTTT; CDR3: CASSSGGALNTEAFF
V: TRBV10-3; D: TRBD2; J: TRBJ2-3; size: .; DNA: TGTGCCATCAGTGAGTGGACTAGCGTAATTCAATTTACGCAGTATTTT; CDR3: CAISEWTSVIQFTQYF
V: TRBV5-4; D: TRBD1; J: TRBJ2-2; size: .; DNA: TGTGCCAGCAGCTCGGGACAGTCGAACACCGGGGAGCTGTTTTTT; CDR3: CASSSGQSNTGELFF
V: TRBV6-5; D: TRBD2; J: TRBJ2-3; size: .; DNA: TGTGCCAGCAGTTACTCGCGCGGGGGGGCGCCAGATACGCAGTATTTT; CDR3: CASSYSRGGAPDTQYF
V: TRBV28; D: .; J: TRBJ1-1; size: .; DNA: TGTGCCAGCAGTTCCTACAGGGCGGTGAACACTGAAGCTTTCTTT; CDR3: CASSSYRAVNTEAFF
V: TRBV19; D: .; J: TRBJ1-2; size: .; DNA: TGTGCCAGTAGTACCAGGGCGAATGGCTACACCTTC; CDR3: CASSTRANGYTF
V: TRBV18; D: TRBD1; J: TRBJ2-7; size: .; DNA: TGTGCCAGCTCTAATGGACAGGGCCCCCGCGAGCAGTACTTC; CDR3: CASSNGQGPREQYF
V: TRBV4-1; D: TRBD1; J: TRBJ1-2; size: .; DNA: TGCGCCAGCAGCCTAACGGGACAGCTTAACTATGGCTACACCTTC; CDR3: CASSLTGQLNYGYTF
V: TRBV7-9; D: .; J: TRBJ2-3; size: .; DNA: TGTGCCAGCAGCTTAGCATCCCTAGACACAGATACGCAGTATTTT; CDR3: CASSLASLDTDTQYF
V: TRBV19; D: TRBD1; J: TRBJ1-2; size: .; DNA: TGTGCCAGTAGTTTCGGACAGGGAGGCTACACCTTC; CDR3: CASSFGQGGYTF
V: TRBV6-6; D: TRBD2; J: TRBJ2-7; size: few; DNA: TGTGCCAGCAGTCGACTTCATAGGGTTACTAGCGGGGGTACCTACGAGCAGTACTTC; CDR3: CASSRLHRVTSGGTYEQYF
V: TRBV5-8; D: .; J: TRBJ2-3; size: .; DNA: TGTGCCAGCAGCTTGGCCAGGACGGCGGGGACAGATACGCAGTATTTT; CDR3: CASSLARTAGTDTQYF